What follows is one T cell receptor beta chain and its context. All patients experienced relapse after autologous stem cell transplantation, and brentuximab vedotin exposure was variable. The study recorded best responses of complete response, partial response or progressive disease. The data were taken from a study of PD-1 blockade in classical Hodgkin lymphoma. Sequencing was performed with immunoSEQ multiplex PCR; in TCRdb, only in-frame clones are kept and a portion is missing. This table has roughly 70,000 clones, about 70% appearing once. J was trimmed by 8 bases and V by 5 bases; bases with no gene match: 11. Per germline, CDR1 MNHEY and CDR2 SVGAGI. The CDR3 is made up of 15 amino acids.

This TCR was recovered from a human donor with classical Hodgkin lymphoma. The chain recombines TRBV6-5 with TRBJ1-4; TRBD1 matches 7 bases. The starting material was peripheral blood mononuclear cells (PBMCs), obtained before the second cycle of nivolumab. The CDR3 region is CASSLRSEGAEKLFF. CDR3 nucleotides: TGTGCCAGCAGTCTTCGTTCTGAGGGGGCAGAAAAACTGTTTTTT.